The source of this T cell receptor (beta chain) is a study of cytomegalovirus exposure and HLA in healthy donors. Study summary: The 95 to 150 validation repertoires used a platform that matched the one used for the approximately 620 first-cohort repertoires, as a later analysis reported.

Notes on the study in general: A later analysis found first-cohort TCR clusters tended to co-occur in the 110 or so validation repertoires. There were 150 to 200 TCR beta chains listed as cytomegalovirus-associated.

Germline CDR1 MDHEN, CDR2 SYDVKM. V gave up 4 bases and J gave up 8 bases, with 9 bases separating them. This CDR3 spans 12 amino acids. The donors were members of the approximately 110-subject validation cohort (separate from the 666-subject first cohort). As for this clone: Its antigen is still unknown.

Assay used: immunoSEQ multiplex PCR; TCRdb lists only in-frame clones, some missing. The sample carries tens of thousands of clones, 85% recorded once. Sequencing was done on a sample of PBMCs. This sequence joins TRBV28 and TRBJ2-1, with D possibly matching TRBD2 (5 bases). The TCR originated in a man in his late teens or twenties in good health and CMV-seropositive. CDR3: CASSSGLYEQFF. The CDR3 region has the DNA TGTGCCAGCAGTTCCGGACTCTATGAGCAGTTCTTC.